The 4 T cell receptor beta chains below were found in one sample sequenced in a study of siplizumab effects on memory and regulatory T cells. Profiled with immunoSEQ multiplex PCR; TCRdb holds only in-frame clones, not every one. The sample has some 100,000 clones, around 94% seen once; the top ten hold roughly 0.62%. The material sequenced was Tregs sorted from blood. The receptor source for this set is a human donor in good health.

This sequence joins TRBV25-1 and TRBJ1-3; 7 bases line up with TRBD1. CDR1 and CDR2 (germline): MGHDK, SYGVNS. Losses at the gene ends were 4 bases for V and 4 bases for J; bases not matched to a gene: 7. This CDR3 is 15 amino acids long. The CDR3: CASSADRVAGNTIYF. CDR3 nucleotides: TGTGCCAGCAGTGCAGACAGGGTAGCGGGAAACACCATATATTTT.

The chain recombines TRBV9 with TRBJ1-1; a possible D gene is TRBD1 (5 bases). With 2 bases removed from V and 5 bases from J, the gap between germline ends came to 10 bases. CDR1 SGDLS and CDR2 YYNGEE come from the germline V gene. This CDR3 spans 13 amino acids. CDR3 DNA: TGTGCCAGCAGCGTCCGGGGGGGAACTGAAGCTTTCTTT. Amino acid sequence: CASSVRGGTEAFF.

The sample holds one count of this clone. The chain is built from TRBV2 and TRBJ1-1; 7 bases are shared with TRBD1. The CDR3 is 13 residues long. Germline trimming cut 8 bases from V and 0 bases from J; bases unmatched to any gene: 3. Germline CDR1 and CDR2: SNHLY and FYNNEI. The CDR3 DNA is TGTGCCAGCGAAAGGGGGCTGAACACTGAAGCTTTCTTT. This translates into CASERGLNTEAFF.

The CDR3, as DNA: TGTGCCAGCAGCTATTACCGAAACTCCTACAATGAGCAGTTCTTC. It codes for CASSYYRNSYNEQFF. The rearrangement joins TRBV7-9 to TRBJ2-1; D is unclear. The germline V gene encodes CDR1 SEHNR and CDR2 FQNEAQ (reference sequence). This CDR3 contains 15 residues. The V end was cut by 4 bases, the J end by 0 bases, with 10 bases between.